The rows below give T cell receptor beta chains drawn from one sample of a study of beta chain features in type 1 diabetes. Repertoires were generated with immunoSEQ multiplex PCR, while TCRdb's copy carries only in-frame clones and drops some. The repertoire consists of fewer than 250,000 clones, with about 9.3% occurring once and the leading ten covering under 0.035%. Sequenced material: naive CD4+ T cells from blood. The receptors derive from a woman under 30 in good health. The CDR3 runs from the conserved cysteine through the conserved F or W. Each record gives: clone size, D gene, J gene, V gene, CDR3 protein, CDR3 DNA. The D gene is left open where the match is weak. The size of a clone is reported for some rows only, either as once, few or many, or as a class for expanded clones.

clone size: many
D gene: .
J gene: TRBJ1-2
V gene: TRBV7-9
CDR3 protein: CASSLGSPNVYGYTF
CDR3 DNA: TGTGCCAGCAGCTTGGGGAGTCCTAACGTTTATGGCTACACCTTC

clone size: .
D gene: .
J gene: TRBJ2-1
V gene: TRBV6-1
CDR3 protein: CASSGRGADKFF
CDR3 DNA: TGTGCCAGCAGTGGAAGGGGCGCGGATAAGTTCTTC

clone size: few
D gene: .
J gene: TRBJ1-1
V gene: TRBV29-1
CDR3 protein: CSVATQGDTEAFF
CDR3 DNA: TGCAGCGTTGCTACTCAGGGCGACACTGAAGCTTTCTTT

clone size: .
D gene: .
J gene: TRBJ1-1
V gene: TRBV27
CDR3 protein: CASSLVSGTEAFF
CDR3 DNA: TGTGCCAGCAGTTTAGTGTCAGGGACTGAAGCTTTCTTT

clone size: few
D gene: TRBD2
J gene: TRBJ2-1
V gene: TRBV5-4
CDR3 protein: CASSTAVLAGGYNEQFF
CDR3 DNA: TGTGCCAGCAGCACCGCGGTACTAGCGGGAGGGTACAATGAGCAGTTCTTC

clone size: few
D gene: .
J gene: TRBJ1-4
V gene: TRBV6-1
CDR3 protein: CASSEGTISEKLFF
CDR3 DNA: TGTGCCAGCAGTGAAGGGACAATTTCCGAAAAACTGTTTTTT

clone size: .
D gene: .
J gene: TRBJ1-2
V gene: TRBV19
CDR3 protein: CASSIGRSNYGYTF
CDR3 DNA: TGTGCCAGTAGTATTGGGCGATCTAACTATGGCTACACCTTC

clone size: .
D gene: .
J gene: TRBJ2-5
V gene: TRBV5-1
CDR3 protein: CASSLAGVQETQYF
CDR3 DNA: TGCGCCAGCAGCTTGGCGGGGGTCCAAGAGACCCAGTACTTC

clone size: .
D gene: .
J gene: TRBJ1-5
V gene: TRBV7-9
CDR3 protein: CASSPRGNSNQPQHF
CDR3 DNA: TGTGCCAGCAGCCCCCGGGGGAATAGCAATCAGCCCCAGCATTTT

clone size: .
D gene: .
J gene: TRBJ1-3
V gene: TRBV5-4
CDR3 protein: CASSFYGNTIYF
CDR3 DNA: TGTGCCAGCAGCTTCTATGGAAACACCATATATTTT

clone size: many
D gene: .
J gene: TRBJ2-2
V gene: TRBV7-7
CDR3 protein: CASSLPSQGGGELFF
CDR3 DNA: TGTGCTAGCAGCTTACCCAGCCAGGGCGGCGGGGAGCTGTTTTTT

clone size: few
D gene: TRBD2
J gene: TRBJ2-1
V gene: TRBV27
CDR3 protein: CASSSTLGLAGGYNEQFF
CDR3 DNA: TGTGCCAGCAGCTCTACACTTGGACTAGCGGGGGGGTACAATGAGCAGTTCTTC

clone size: few
D gene: .
J gene: TRBJ2-7
V gene: TRBV7-2
CDR3 protein: CASSRGGYEQYF
CDR3 DNA: TGTGCCAGCAGCAGGGGGGGCTACGAGCAGTACTTC

clone size: .
D gene: TRBD2
J gene: TRBJ2-5
V gene: TRBV9
CDR3 protein: CASSGLAGGQETQYF
CDR3 DNA: TGTGCCAGCAGCGGATTAGCGGGAGGCCAAGAGACCCAGTACTTC

clone size: .
D gene: TRBD1
J gene: TRBJ1-4
V gene: TRBV7-9
CDR3 protein: CASSWTGLNEKLFF
CDR3 DNA: TGTGCCAGCAGCTGGACAGGGCTTAATGAAAAACTGTTTTTT

clone size: few
D gene: .
J gene: TRBJ2-4
V gene: TRBV4-2
CDR3 protein: CASSQADGDISNIQYF
CDR3 DNA: TGTGCCAGCAGCCAGGCCGACGGGGATATCTCAAACATTCAGTACTTC

clone size: .
D gene: .
J gene: TRBJ1-1
V gene: TRBV5-4
CDR3 protein: CASSPAGTTEAFF
CDR3 DNA: TGTGCCAGCAGCCCAGCAGGGACTACTGAAGCTTTCTTT

clone size: few
D gene: TRBD1
J gene: TRBJ2-1
V gene: TRBV2
CDR3 protein: CASRADRGNEQFF
CDR3 DNA: TGTGCCAGCAGAGCTGACAGGGGCAATGAGCAGTTCTTC

clone size: few
D gene: .
J gene: TRBJ2-7
V gene: TRBV7-8
CDR3 protein: CASSLTRTGDYEQYF
CDR3 DNA: TGTGCCAGCAGCTTGACTCGGACTGGGGACTACGAGCAGTACTTC

clone size: .
D gene: .
J gene: TRBJ1-3
V gene: TRBV29-1
CDR3 protein: CSVEKTVGNTIYF
CDR3 DNA: TGCAGCGTTGAAAAGACAGTTGGAAACACCATATATTTT

clone size: .
D gene: TRBD1
J gene: TRBJ1-2
V gene: TRBV7-9
CDR3 protein: CASSYHDRAGYTF
CDR3 DNA: TGTGCCAGCAGCTACCACGACAGGGCTGGCTACACCTTC

clone size: few
D gene: TRBD2
J gene: TRBJ2-1
V gene: TRBV14
CDR3 protein: CASSQAGVLAGYNEQFF
CDR3 DNA: TGTGCCAGCAGCCAAGCCGGGGTCCTAGCGGGGTACAATGAGCAGTTCTTC

clone size: .
D gene: TRBD2
J gene: TRBJ2-3
V gene: TRBV11-3
CDR3 protein: CASSLDRGSGRLTDTQYF
CDR3 DNA: TGTGCCAGCAGCTTAGATCGGGGTAGCGGGCGCCTCACAGATACGCAGTATTTT

clone size: .
D gene: .
J gene: TRBJ2-7
V gene: TRBV2
CDR3 protein: CASSDTGYSYEQYF
CDR3 DNA: TGTGCCAGCAGTGACACGGGGTATTCCTACGAGCAGTACTTC

clone size: .
D gene: TRBD1
J gene: TRBJ1-5
V gene: TRBV5-1
CDR3 protein: CASRETGGGNQPQHF
CDR3 DNA: TGCGCCAGCAGGGAAACAGGGGGCGGCAATCAGCCCCAGCATTTT

clone size: .
D gene: .
J gene: TRBJ2-7
V gene: TRBV11-2
CDR3 protein: CASSYDWQGGSYEQYF
CDR3 DNA: TGTGCCAGCAGCTACGATTGGCAGGGTGGCTCCTACGAGCAGTACTTC

clone size: .
D gene: .
J gene: TRBJ1-1
V gene: TRBV2
CDR3 protein: CASRAQGSTEAFF
CDR3 DNA: TGTGCCAGCAGAGCTCAGGGCAGCACTGAAGCTTTCTTT

clone size: few
D gene: .
J gene: TRBJ2-3
V gene: TRBV7-9
CDR3 protein: CASSSRDSADTQYF
CDR3 DNA: TGTGCCAGCAGCTCCCGGGATTCGGCAGATACGCAGTATTTT

clone size: .
D gene: TRBD1
J gene: TRBJ1-2
V gene: TRBV9
CDR3 protein: CASSAPGQGTGYTF
CDR3 DNA: TGTGCCAGCAGCGCCCCAGGACAGGGGACTGGCTACACCTTC

clone size: few
D gene: TRBD1
J gene: TRBJ1-4
V gene: TRBV19
CDR3 protein: CASSPGQGSEKLFF
CDR3 DNA: TGTGCCAGTAGTCCCGGACAGGGGAGCGAAAAACTGTTTTTT

clone size: few
D gene: TRBD2
J gene: TRBJ2-2
V gene: TRBV14
CDR3 protein: CASSRRSGLAGTGELFF
CDR3 DNA: TGTGCCAGCAGCCGTCGAAGCGGACTAGCGGGAACCGGGGAGCTGTTTTTT

clone size: .
D gene: .
J gene: TRBJ2-2
V gene: TRBV6-1
CDR3 protein: CASSVGGQYAGELFF
CDR3 DNA: TGTGCCAGCAGTGTGGGGGGACAGTATGCCGGGGAGCTGTTTTTT

clone size: few
D gene: .
J gene: TRBJ1-5
V gene: TRBV30
CDR3 protein: CAWSGPASNQPQHF
CDR3 DNA: TGTGCCTGGAGTGGGCCTGCCAGCAATCAGCCCCAGCATTTT

clone size: .
D gene: TRBD2
J gene: TRBJ2-7
V gene: TRBV10-3
CDR3 protein: CAITSGGAYEQYF
CDR3 DNA: TGTGCCATCACCTCGGGGGGGGCCTACGAGCAGTACTTC

clone size: many
D gene: .
J gene: TRBJ2-4
V gene: TRBV4-2
CDR3 protein: CASSQDLAVNIQYF
CDR3 DNA: TGTGCCAGCAGCCAAGATTTGGCGGTTAACATTCAGTACTTC

clone size: few
D gene: .
J gene: TRBJ2-3
V gene: TRBV9
CDR3 protein: CASSVGAGASTDTQYF
CDR3 DNA: TGTGCCAGCAGCGTAGGGGCGGGGGCAAGCACAGATACGCAGTATTTT

clone size: few
D gene: TRBD2
J gene: TRBJ2-7
V gene: TRBV5-1
CDR3 protein: CASSLMTSADYEQYF
CDR3 DNA: TGCGCCAGCAGCCTCATGACTAGCGCCGACTACGAGCAGTACTTC

clone size: .
D gene: TRBD1
J gene: TRBJ1-1
V gene: TRBV5-1
CDR3 protein: CASSLGQGKGMNTEAFF
CDR3 DNA: TGCGCCAGCAGCTTGGGACAGGGGAAGGGGATGAACACTGAAGCTTTCTTT

clone size: .
D gene: .
J gene: TRBJ2-5
V gene: TRBV28
CDR3 protein: CASSLLSSVPETQYF
CDR3 DNA: TGTGCCAGCAGTTTACTTTCGTCGGTACCAGAGACCCAGTACTTC

clone size: few
D gene: TRBD1
J gene: TRBJ1-1
V gene: TRBV25-1
CDR3 protein: CASSEGQGRETEAFF
CDR3 DNA: TGTGCCAGCAGTGAAGGACAGGGACGTGAGACTGAAGCTTTCTTT

clone size: .
D gene: TRBD1
J gene: TRBJ1-5
V gene: TRBV7-8
CDR3 protein: CASSLGQGYLSLHF
CDR3 DNA: TGTGCCAGCAGTCTAGGACAGGGCTATCTATCACTGCATTTT

clone size: .
D gene: TRBD1
J gene: TRBJ1-2
V gene: TRBV30
CDR3 protein: CAWTGQGQSYTF
CDR3 DNA: TGTGCCTGGACTGGACAGGGCCAGAGCTACACCTTC